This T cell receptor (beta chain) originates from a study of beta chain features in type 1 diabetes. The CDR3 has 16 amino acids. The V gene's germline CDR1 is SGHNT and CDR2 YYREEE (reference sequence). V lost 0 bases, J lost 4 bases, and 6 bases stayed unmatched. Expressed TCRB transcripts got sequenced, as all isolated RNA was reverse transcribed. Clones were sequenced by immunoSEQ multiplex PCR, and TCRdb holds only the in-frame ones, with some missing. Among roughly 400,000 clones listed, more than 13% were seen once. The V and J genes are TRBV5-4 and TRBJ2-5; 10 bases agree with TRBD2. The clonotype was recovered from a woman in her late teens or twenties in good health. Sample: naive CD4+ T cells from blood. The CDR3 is CASSLVSGRARETQYF. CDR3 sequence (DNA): TGTGCCAGCAGCTTGGTCAGCGGGAGGGCCCGAGAGACCCAGTACTTC.